The clone carrying this T cell receptor (beta chain) was detected many times. The data belong to a study of regulatory T cells in long-lasting Graves disease. Germline CDR1 reads MNHEY; CDR2 reads SVGEGT. V lost 11 bases and J lost 1, with 11 bases in between. The CDR3 has 12 amino acids. In building TCR beta libraries, iRepertoire HTBI primers were used together with Arm-PCR of CDR3 regions. Using its own MiXCR run on the multiplex PCR reads, TCRdb lists one record per CDR3 protein. The repertoire holds 200,000 to 250,000 distinct CDR3 sequences, with 15% to 20% as singletons. Time point here: newly diagnosed GD, antithyroid drugs for less than 3 months. RNA extracted from PBMCs served as the sequencing template. The source of the patients was an endocrinology department in Xi'an, China. These data were also filed under a second study, of T cells in Graves' hyperthyroidism and ophthalmopathy.

This material consisted of peripheral blood mononuclear cells (PBMCs), taken at new diagnosis, from a patient treated with antithyroid drugs. J is TRBJ1-1 and V is TRBV6-2 or TRBV6-3, with D maybe TRBD1 (6 bases). The receptor was isolated from a woman in her twenties or thirties with Graves disease. CDR3: CAVSRGNTEAFF. The CDR3 DNA sequence: TGTGCCGTCTCCAGGGGGAACACTGAAGCTTTCTTT.